The 10 T cell receptor beta chains below come from one sample, sequenced in a study of blood T cells in healthy people across ages. With a J-beta primer mix and a sample-barcoded 5' primer, a second PCR ran about 6 to 11 cycles. TCRdb passed the 5' RACE reads through MiXCR, listing each CDR3 protein once. Here the sample spans around 780,000 distinct CDR3 sequences, roughly 56% being singletons. Material for sequencing was blood. Receptor source: a man aged 40-49 years in good health.

The V call is TRBV12-3 or TRBV12-4, the J call TRBJ2-5; D is uncertain. The CDR3 covers 14 residues. The germline V and J ends were trimmed by 5 bases and 5 bases, with 15 bases remaining between them. CDR3: CASSPTGVKETQYF. CDR3 DNA: TGTGCCAGCAGTCCGACGGGTGTAAAGGAGACCCAGTACTTC.

The chain links TRBV7-8 to TRBJ2-3; TRBD2 matches at 7 bases. CDR1 and CDR2 from the germline V gene are SGHVS and FQNEAQ. The CDR3 covers 15 residues. V dropped 5 bases and J dropped 3; count of bases not matched to a gene: 8. DNA for the CDR3: TGTGCCAGCAGCCCCAGGGCGGGGGTAACAGATACGCAGTATTTT. It codes for CASSPRAGVTDTQYF. The full variable domain, rest sourced from reference TRBV7-8 and TRBJ2-3, is GAGVSQSPRYKVAKRGQDVALRCDPISGHVSLFWYQQALGQGPEFLTYFQNEAQLDKSGLPSDRFFAERPEGSVSTLKIQRTQQEDSAVYLCASSPRAGVTDTQYFGPGTRLTVL.

To note about this clonotype: The germline gene is not matched at one end of the junction; a read error may be the cause. V usage is TRBV7-2 and J usage is TRBJ2-1; the D gene is possibly TRBD2 (5 bases). This CDR3 has 15 amino acids. Germline values: CDR1 SGHTA, CDR2 FQGNSA. The CDR3 spells CASSSRGPVNNKQFF. The CDR3 DNA reads as TGTGCCAGCAGCTCCCGCGGGCCCGTGAACAATAAGCAGTTCTTC.

The CDR3: CASSLGTNRDNEQFF. The CDR3 DNA sequence: TGTGCCAGCAGTTTAGGGACAAATCGGGACAATGAGCAGTTCTTC. V is TRBV28 and J is TRBJ2-1; a possible D gene is TRBD1 (6 bases). The CDR3 is 15 residues long. V was clipped by 2 bases and J by 5 bases, with 13 bases between them. Germline CDR1 and CDR2: MDHEN and SYDVKM.

The CDR3 loop is CASSHPGRRRAEAFF. In DNA, the CDR3 is TGCGCCAGCAGCCATCCGGGACGCCGGCGAGCTGAAGCTTTCTTT. The rearrangement links TRBV4-3 to TRBJ1-1, with D possibly matching TRBD1 (5 bases). Trimming pared 3 bases from V and 6 bases from J, leaving 17 bases between. Per the germline V gene, CDR1 is LGHNA and CDR2 is YSLEER. The CDR3 runs to 15 residues.

There are a few counts of this clonotype. The chain links TRBV5-1 to TRBJ1-2, with D hard to call. V was cut by 4 bases and J by 0 bases, with 7 bases left in between. The V gene's germline CDR1 is SGHRS and CDR2 YFSETQ. The length of the CDR3 is 13 residues. The CDR3 here is CASSGRSNYGYTF. For the CDR3, the DNA is TGCGCCAGCAGCGGCAGGTCTAACTATGGCTACACCTTC.

The chain is built from TRBV20-1 and TRBJ2-5; 11 nucleotides line up with TRBD2. This CDR3 comprises 16 residues. V shed 4 bases, J shed 2 bases, and the junction held 9 bases outside the gene matches. The germline CDR1 and CDR2 sequences are DFQATT and SNEGSKA (reference sequence). The CDR3, as DNA: TGCAGTGCTAACAAAATGGGACTAGCGGAACAAGAGACCCAGTACTTC. Translation: CSANKMGLAEQETQYF.

The gene calls are TRBV6-5 and TRBJ2-5; D possibly corresponds to TRBD1 (6 bases). V was shortened by 7 bases and J by 5 bases, with 23 bases between the two germline ends. Germline CDR1 MNHEY, CDR2 SVGAGI. This CDR3 has 16 residues. The CDR3: CASTQLNRAPWETQYF. CDR3 DNA sequence: TGTGCCAGCACTCAGCTCAACAGGGCCCCCTGGGAGACCCAGTACTTC.

This clonotype was observed a few times. V is TRBV5-1 and J is TRBJ1-5; 8 positions agree with TRBD1. J lost 1 base, V lost 8 bases, and 20 bases had no gene match. The CDR3 extends over 19 amino acids. Per germline, CDR1 SGHRS and CDR2 YFSETQ. As DNA, the CDR3 is TGCGCCAGGGGAGACGCTTTAGACAGGGGTCGAAGGAGCAATCAGCCCCAGCATTTT. Its protein product is CARGDALDRGRRSNQPQHF. The whole variable domain, remainder taken from reference TRBV5-1 and TRBJ1-5, is KAGVTQTPRYLIKTRGQQVTLSCSPISGHRSVSWYQQTPGQGLQFLFEYFSETQRNKGNFPGRFSGRQFSNSRSEMNVSTLELGDSALYLCARGDALDRGRRSNQPQHFGDGTRLSIL.

This clonotype showed up just a few times. This chain links TRBV25-1 with TRBJ1-6, with a weak D call TRBD1 (5 bases). The CDR3 sequence is 12 residues long. Germline loops: CDR1 MGHDK, CDR2 SYGVNS. The germline V and J ends were trimmed by 5 bases and 7 bases, with 6 bases remaining between them. CDR3 DNA: TGTGCCAGCAGTAGGGGAAATTCACCCCTCCACTTT. Protein sequence: CASSRGNSPLHF.